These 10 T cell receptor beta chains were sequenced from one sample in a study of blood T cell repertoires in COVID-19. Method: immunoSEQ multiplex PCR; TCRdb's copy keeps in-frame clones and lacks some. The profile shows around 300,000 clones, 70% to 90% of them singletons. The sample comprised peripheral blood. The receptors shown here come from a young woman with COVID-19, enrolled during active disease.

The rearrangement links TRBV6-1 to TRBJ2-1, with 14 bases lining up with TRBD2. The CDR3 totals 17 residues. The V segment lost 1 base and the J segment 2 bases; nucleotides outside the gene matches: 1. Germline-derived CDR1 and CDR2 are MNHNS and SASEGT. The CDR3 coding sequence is TGTGCCAGCAGTGAAGAGGGACTAGCGGGGGCCTACAATGAGCAGTTCTTC. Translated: CASSEEGLAGAYNEQFF.

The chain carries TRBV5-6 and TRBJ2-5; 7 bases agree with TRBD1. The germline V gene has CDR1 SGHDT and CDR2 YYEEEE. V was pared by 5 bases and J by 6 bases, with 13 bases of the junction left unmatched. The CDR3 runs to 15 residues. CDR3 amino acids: CASRQQQGLVKTQYF. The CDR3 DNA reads TGTGCCAGCAGACAACAACAGGGGCTGGTAAAGACCCAGTACTTC.

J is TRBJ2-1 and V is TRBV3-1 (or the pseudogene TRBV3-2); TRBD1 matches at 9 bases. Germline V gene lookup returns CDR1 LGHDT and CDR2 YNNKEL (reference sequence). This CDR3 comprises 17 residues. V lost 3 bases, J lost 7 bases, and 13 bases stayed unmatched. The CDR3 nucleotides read TGTGCCAGCAGCCAGACCTTCATCAGACAGGGGGGAAATGAGCAGTTCTTC. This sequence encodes CASSQTFIRQGGNEQFF.

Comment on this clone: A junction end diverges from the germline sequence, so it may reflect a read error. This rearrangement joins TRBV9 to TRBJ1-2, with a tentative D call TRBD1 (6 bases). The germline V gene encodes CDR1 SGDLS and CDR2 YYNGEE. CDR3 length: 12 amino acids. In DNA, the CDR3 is TGTGCCAGCAACAGGGAGCGGGATGGTTACACCTTC. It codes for CASNRERDGYTF. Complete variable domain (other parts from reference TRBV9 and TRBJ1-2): DSGVTQTPKHLITATGQRVTLRCSPRSGDLSVYWYQQSLDQGLQFLIQYYNGEERAKGNILERFSAQQFPDLHSELNLSSLELGDSALYFCASNRERDGYTFGSGTRLTVV.

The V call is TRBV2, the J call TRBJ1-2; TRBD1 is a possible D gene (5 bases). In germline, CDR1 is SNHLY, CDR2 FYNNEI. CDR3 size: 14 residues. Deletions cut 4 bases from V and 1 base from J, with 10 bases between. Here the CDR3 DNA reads TGTGCCAGCAGTGGGGGTAGGGGTAACTATGGCTACACCTTC. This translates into CASSGGRGNYGYTF.

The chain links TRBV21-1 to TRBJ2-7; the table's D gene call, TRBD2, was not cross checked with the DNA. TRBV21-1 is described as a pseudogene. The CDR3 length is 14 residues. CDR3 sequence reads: CASSKGRESYEQYV. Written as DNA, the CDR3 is TGTGCCAGCAGCAAGGGAAGGGAGTCCTACGAGCAGTACGTC.

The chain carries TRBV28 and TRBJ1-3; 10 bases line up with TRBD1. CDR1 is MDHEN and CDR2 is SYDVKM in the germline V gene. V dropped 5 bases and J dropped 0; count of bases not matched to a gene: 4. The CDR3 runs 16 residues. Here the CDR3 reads CASSGTGVFSGNTIYF. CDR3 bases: TGTGCCAGCAGTGGGACAGGGGTTTTCTCTGGAAACACCATATATTTT.

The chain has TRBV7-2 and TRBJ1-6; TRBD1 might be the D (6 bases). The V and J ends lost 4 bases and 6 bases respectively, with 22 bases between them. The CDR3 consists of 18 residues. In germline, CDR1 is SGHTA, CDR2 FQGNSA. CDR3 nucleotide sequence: TGTGCCAGCAGCTCCAGGATATTAGCAGGGGCAGGTAATTCACCCCTCCACTTT. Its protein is CASSSRILAGAGNSPLHF.

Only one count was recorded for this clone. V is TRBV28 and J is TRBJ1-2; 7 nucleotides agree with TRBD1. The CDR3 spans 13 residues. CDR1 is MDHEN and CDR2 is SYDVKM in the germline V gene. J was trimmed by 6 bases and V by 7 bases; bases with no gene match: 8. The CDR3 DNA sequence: TGTGCCAGCACCCAGGGGGGTGTAAATGGCTACACCTTC. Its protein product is CASTQGGVNGYTF.

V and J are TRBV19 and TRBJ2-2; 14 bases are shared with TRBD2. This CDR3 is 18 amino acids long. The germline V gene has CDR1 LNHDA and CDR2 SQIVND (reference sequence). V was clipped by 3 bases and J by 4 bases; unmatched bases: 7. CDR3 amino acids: CASSIGLAGGGPTGELFF. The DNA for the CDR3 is TGTGCCAGTAGTATCGGACTAGCGGGGGGAGGTCCCACCGGGGAGCTGTTTTTT.